This T cell receptor beta chain appears in the sequencing data of a study of radiation and T cells in renal cell carcinoma. Indicated time point: blood 2 weeks post-SBRT. The treatment was: 15 Gy SBRT to primary tumor, nephrectomy 4 weeks later. Serial blood draws occurred at baseline and 2 and 4 weeks post-SBRT. Germline loops: CDR1 SGHTS, CDR2 YDEGEE. Trimming pared 5 bases from V and 0 bases from J, leaving 12 bases between. The CDR3 runs to 15 residues. Generated by immunoSEQ multiplex PCR, the TCRdb table keeps only in-frame clones and is missing some. The data show roughly 150,000 clones, around 90% seen once.

The rearrangement uses TRBV5-8 and TRBJ1-3, with D perhaps TRBD1 (6 bases). This TCR derives from a woman between 45 and 65 years old with renal cell carcinoma. Sequenced material: blood, taken from a patient whose treatment included radiotherapy and nephrectomy. The CDR3 bases are TGTGCCAGCAGTTACGACAGGTTCTCTGGAAACACCATATATTTT. This sequence encodes CASSYDRFSGNTIYF.